This T cell receptor beta chain was documented in a study of blood T cell repertoires in COVID-19. Overall study: Some COVID-19 samples were acute and others convalescent; all came from the United States, Italy and Spain. Nucleic acid was either cDNA or gDNA, and it came from T cells, B-cell-depleted T cells, or PBMCs.

Germline V CDR1 and CDR2: LGHNA, YSLEER. The CDR3 extends over 13 amino acids. The V segment lost 2 bases and the J segment 5 bases; nucleotides outside the gene matches: 1. Sequenced by immunoSEQ multiplex PCR; TCRdb stores in-frame clones only, minus some. The table lists about 120,000 clones, around nine tenths of them singletons, with around 8.4% in the top ten. This chain uses TRBV4-3 with TRBJ1-1, with TRBD1 identical over 8 bases. This TCR was recovered from a woman in her sixties or seventies who had recovered from COVID-19. The sequencing sample was made of peripheral blood. The CDR3 DNA reads TGCGCCAGCAGCCAATACAGGGGGACTGAAGCTTTCTTT. Translation gives CASSQYRGTEAFF.